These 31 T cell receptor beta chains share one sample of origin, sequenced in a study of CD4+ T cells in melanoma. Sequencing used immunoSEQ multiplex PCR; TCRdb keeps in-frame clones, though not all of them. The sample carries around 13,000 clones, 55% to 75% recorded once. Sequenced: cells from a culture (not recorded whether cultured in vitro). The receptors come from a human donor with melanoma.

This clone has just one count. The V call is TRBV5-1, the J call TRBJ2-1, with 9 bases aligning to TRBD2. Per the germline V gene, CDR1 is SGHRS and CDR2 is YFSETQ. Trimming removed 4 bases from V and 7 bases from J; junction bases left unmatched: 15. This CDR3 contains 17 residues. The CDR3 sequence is CASSRREIGGGGNEQFF. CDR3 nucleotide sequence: TGCGCCAGCAGCCGAAGGGAGATAGGCGGGGGGGGAAATGAGCAGTTCTTC.

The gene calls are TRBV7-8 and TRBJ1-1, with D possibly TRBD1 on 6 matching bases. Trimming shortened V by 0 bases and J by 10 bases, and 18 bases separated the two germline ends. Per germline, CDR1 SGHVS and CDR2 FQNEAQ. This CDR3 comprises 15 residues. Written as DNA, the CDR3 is TGTGCCAGCAGCTTAGCGGGGGCGGGTCGGTCCCGAGCTTTCTTT. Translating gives CASSLAGAGRSRAFF.

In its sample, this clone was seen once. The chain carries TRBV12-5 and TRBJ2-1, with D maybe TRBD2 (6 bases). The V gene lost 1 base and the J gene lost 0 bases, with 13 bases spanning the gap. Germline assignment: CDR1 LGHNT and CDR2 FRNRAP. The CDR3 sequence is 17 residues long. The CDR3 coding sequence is TGTGCTAGTGGTTTGGCGGGACTCCGTAGCTCCTACAATGAGCAGTTCTTC. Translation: CASGLAGLRSSYNEQFF.

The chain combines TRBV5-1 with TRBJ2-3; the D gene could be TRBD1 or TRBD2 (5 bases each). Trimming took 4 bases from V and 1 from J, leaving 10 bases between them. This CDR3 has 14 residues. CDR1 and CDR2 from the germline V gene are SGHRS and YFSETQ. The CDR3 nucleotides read TGCGCCAGCAGCGGATGGGACGGCACAGATACGCAGTATTTT. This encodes CASSGWDGTDTQYF.

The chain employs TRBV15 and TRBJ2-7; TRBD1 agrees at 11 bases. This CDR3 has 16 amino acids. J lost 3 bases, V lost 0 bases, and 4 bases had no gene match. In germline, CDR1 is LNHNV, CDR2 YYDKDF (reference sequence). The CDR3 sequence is CATSRDPGTGGYEQYF. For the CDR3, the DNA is TGTGCCACCAGCAGAGATCCCGGGACAGGGGGCTACGAGCAGTACTTC.

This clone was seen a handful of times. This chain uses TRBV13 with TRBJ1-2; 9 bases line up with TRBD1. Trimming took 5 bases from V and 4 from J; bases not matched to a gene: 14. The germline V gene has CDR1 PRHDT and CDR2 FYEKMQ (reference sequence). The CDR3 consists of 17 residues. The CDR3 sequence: CASSTRTGVPGVYGYTF. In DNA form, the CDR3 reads TGTGCCAGCAGCACCCGGACAGGGGTCCCAGGTGTCTATGGCTACACCTTC.

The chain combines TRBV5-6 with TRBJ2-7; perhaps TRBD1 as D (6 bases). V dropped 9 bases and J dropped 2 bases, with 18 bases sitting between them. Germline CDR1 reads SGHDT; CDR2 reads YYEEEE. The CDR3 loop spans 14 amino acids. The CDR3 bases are TGTGCCACCGGAGAGACAGGTTCAACCTACGAGCAGTACTTC. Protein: CATGETGSTYEQYF.

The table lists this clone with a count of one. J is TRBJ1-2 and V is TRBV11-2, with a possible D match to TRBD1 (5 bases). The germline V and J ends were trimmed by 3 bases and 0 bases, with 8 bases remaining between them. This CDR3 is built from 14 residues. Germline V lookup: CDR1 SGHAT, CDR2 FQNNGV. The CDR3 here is CASSLGRTNYGYTF. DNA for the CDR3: TGTGCCAGCAGCTTGGGACGGACTAACTATGGCTACACCTTC.

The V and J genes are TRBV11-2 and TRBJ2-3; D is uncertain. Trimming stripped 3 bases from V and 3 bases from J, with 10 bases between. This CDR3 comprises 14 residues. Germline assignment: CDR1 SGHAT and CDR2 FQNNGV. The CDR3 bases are TGTGCCAGCAGCTTCCCGACGGCAACAGATACGCAGTATTTT. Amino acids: CASSFPTATDTQYF.

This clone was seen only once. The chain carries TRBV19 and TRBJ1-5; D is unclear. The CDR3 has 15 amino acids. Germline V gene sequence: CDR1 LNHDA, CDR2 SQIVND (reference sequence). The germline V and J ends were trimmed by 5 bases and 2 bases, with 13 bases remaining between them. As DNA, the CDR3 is TGTGCCAGTAGTTGGGAGACTTATGGCAATCAGCCCCAGCATTTT. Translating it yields CASSWETYGNQPQHF. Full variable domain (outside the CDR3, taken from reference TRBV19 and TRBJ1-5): DGGITQSPKYLFRKEGQNVTLSCEQNLNHDAMYWYRQDPGQGLRLIYYSQIVNDFQKGDIAEGYSVSREKKESFPLTVTSAQKNPTAFYLCASSWETYGNQPQHFGDGTRLSIL.

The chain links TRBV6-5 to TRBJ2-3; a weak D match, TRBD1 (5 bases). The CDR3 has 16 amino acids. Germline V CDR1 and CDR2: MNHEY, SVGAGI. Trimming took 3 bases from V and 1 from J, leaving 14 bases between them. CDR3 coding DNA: TGTGCCAGCAGTTATCAGGGAAGTATAGGCACAGATACGCAGTATTTT. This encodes CASSYQGSIGTDTQYF.

In nucleotides, the CDR3 is TGTGCCAGCAGCACCAACAGGGTAGCAGATACGCAGTATTTT. Translating gives CASSTNRVADTQYF. The chain carries TRBV21-1 and TRBJ2-3; TRBD1, the table's D call, was not compared with the DNA. TRBV21-1 is a pseudogene segment. The CDR3 contains 14 residues.

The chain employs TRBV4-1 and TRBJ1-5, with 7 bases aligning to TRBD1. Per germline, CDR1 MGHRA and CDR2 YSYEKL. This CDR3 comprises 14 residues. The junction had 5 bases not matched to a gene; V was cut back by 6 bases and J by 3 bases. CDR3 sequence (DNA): TGCGCCAGCAGGCAACAGGGGACCAATCAGCCCCAGCATTTT. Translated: CASRQQGTNQPQHF.

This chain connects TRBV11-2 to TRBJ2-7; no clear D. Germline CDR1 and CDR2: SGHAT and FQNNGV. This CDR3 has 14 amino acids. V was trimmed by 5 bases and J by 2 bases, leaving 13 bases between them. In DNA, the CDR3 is TGTGCCAGCAGCCTAACTGCGGTTACCTACGAGCAGTACTTC. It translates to CASSLTAVTYEQYF.

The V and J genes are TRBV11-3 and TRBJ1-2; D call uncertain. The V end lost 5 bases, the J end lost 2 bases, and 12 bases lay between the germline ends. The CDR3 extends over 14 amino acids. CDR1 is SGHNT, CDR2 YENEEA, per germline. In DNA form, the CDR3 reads TGTGCCAGCAGCCGCGTCCAGGTAAACTATGGCTACACCTTC. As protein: CASSRVQVNYGYTF. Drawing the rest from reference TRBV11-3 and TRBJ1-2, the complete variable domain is EAGVVQSPRYKIIEKKQPVAFWCNPISGHNTLYWYLQNLGQGPELLIRYENEEAVDDSQLPKDRFSAERLKGVDSTLKIQPAELGDSAVYLCASSRVQVNYGYTFGSGTRLTVV.

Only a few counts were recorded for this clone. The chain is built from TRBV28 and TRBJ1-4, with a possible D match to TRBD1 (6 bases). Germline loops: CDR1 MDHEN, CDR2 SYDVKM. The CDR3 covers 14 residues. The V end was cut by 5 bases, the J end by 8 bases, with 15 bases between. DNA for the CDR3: TGTGCCAGCAGTGGTGGGGGGCGGAGCGAAAAACTGTTTTTT. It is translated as CASSGGGRSEKLFF.

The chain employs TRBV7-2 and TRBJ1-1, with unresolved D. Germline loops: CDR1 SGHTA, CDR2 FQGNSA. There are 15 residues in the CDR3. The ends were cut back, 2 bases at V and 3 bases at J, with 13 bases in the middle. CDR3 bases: TGTGCCAGCAGCTTATCTGGCGGCCTGGACACTGAAGCTTTCTTT. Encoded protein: CASSLSGGLDTEAFF.

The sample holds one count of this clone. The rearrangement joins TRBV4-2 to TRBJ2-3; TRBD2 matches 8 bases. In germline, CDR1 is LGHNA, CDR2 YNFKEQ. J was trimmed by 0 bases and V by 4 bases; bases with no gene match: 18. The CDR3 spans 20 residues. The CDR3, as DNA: TGTGCCAGCAGCCCCCTCCGACAGCGGGGGACTGAACTTAGCACAGATACGCAGTATTTT. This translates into CASSPLRQRGTELSTDTQYF.

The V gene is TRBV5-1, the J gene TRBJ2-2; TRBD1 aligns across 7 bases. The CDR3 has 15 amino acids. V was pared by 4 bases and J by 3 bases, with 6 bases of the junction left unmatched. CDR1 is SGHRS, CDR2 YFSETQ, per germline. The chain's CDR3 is CASSTRTGYTGELFF. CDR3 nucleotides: TGCGCCAGCAGCACAAGGACAGGATACACCGGGGAGCTGTTTTTT.

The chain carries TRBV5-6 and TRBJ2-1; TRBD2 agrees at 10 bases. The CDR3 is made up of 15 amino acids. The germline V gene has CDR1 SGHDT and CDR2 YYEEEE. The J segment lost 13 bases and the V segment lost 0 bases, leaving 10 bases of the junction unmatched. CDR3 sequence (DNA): TGTGCCAGCAGCTTGGTTAGCGGGGGGTTCGGGATCCAGTTCTTC. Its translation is CASSLVSGGFGIQFF.

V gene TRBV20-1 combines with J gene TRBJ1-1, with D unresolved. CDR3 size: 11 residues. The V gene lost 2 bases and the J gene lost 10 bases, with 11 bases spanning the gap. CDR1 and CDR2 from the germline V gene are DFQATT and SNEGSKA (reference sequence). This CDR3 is CSARSTPGAFF. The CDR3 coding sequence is TGCAGTGCTAGAAGCACACCCGGAGCTTTCTTT.

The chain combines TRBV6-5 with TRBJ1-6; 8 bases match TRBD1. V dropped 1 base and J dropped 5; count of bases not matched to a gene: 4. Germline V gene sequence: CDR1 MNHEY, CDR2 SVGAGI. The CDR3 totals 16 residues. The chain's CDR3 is CASSYWGQADNSPLHF. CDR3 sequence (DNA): TGTGCCAGCAGTTACTGGGGACAGGCAGATAATTCACCCCTCCACTTT.

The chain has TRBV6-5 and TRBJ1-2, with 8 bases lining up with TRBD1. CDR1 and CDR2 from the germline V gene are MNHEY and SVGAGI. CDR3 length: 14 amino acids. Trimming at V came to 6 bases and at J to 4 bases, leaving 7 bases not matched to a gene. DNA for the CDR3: TGTGCCAGCAGGGAGTTCGGGACAGGCTATGGCTACACCTTC. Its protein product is CASREFGTGYGYTF.

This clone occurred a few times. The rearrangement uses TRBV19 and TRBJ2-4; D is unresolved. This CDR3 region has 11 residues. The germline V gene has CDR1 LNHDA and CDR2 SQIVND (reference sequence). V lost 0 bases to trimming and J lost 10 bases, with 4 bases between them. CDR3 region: CASSIDLIQYF. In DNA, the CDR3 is TGTGCCAGTAGTATAGACTTGATTCAGTACTTC.

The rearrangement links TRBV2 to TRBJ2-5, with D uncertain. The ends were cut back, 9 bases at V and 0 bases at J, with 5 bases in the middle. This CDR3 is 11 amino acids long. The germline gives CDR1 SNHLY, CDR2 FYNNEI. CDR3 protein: CASAYQETQYF. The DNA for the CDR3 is TGTGCCAGTGCGTACCAAGAGACCCAGTACTTC.

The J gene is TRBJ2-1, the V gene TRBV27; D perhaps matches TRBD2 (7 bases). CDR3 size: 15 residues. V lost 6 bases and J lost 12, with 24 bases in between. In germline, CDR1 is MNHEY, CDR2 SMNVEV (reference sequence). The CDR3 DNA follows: TGTGCCAGCAGCCCCACGCTATGGGGGGGCATGCGGCAGTTCTTC. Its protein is CASSPTLWGGMRQFF.

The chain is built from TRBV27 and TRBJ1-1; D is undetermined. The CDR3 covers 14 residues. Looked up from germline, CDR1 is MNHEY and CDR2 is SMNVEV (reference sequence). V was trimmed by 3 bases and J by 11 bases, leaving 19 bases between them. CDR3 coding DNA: TGTGCCAGCAGTTTGGGCCCTCAGGCCAATGGGGCTTTCTTT. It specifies CASSLGPQANGAFF.

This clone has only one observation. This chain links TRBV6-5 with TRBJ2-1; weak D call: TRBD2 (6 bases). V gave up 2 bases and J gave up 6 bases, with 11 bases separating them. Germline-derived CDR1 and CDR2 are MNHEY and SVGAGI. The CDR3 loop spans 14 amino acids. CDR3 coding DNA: TGTGCCAGCAGTTACGGCGGGGTTTCCAATGAGCAGTTCTTC. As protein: CASSYGGVSNEQFF.

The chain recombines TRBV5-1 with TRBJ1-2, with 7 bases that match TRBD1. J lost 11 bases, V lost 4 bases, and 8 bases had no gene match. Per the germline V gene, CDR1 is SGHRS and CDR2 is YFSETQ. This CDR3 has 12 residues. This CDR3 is CASSPGQARYTF. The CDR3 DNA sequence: TGCGCCAGCAGCCCAGGACAGGCCAGGTACACCTTC.

Here the CDR3 reads CASSIPGPYREPKNQPQHF. For the CDR3, the DNA is TGTGCCAGCAGCATCCCAGGCCCCTACAGGGAACCAAAAAATCAGCCCCAGCATTTT. V is TRBV9 and J is TRBJ1-5; D might be TRBD1 (6 bases). Germline V CDR1 and CDR2: SGDLS, YYNGEE. The CDR3 is made up of 19 amino acids. V was shortened by 4 bases and J by 4 bases, with 27 bases between the two germline ends.

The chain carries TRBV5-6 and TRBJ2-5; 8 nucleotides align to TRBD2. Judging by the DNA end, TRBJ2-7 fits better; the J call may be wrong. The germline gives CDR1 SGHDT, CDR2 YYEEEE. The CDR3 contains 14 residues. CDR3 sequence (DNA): TGTGCCAGCAGAAAGGCGGGGGGAGCCTACGAGCAGTACTTC. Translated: CASRKAGGAYEQYF.